This entry features one T cell receptor (beta chain) sequence. The specificity of this receptor is unknown. No per-base quality is available; no much larger clone lies one base away. The sample is drawn from a study of T cell responses to AZD1222 COVID-19 vaccine listed by TCRdb under 2021. Notes on the research overall: AZD1222 recipients given second doses at about 4 weeks or at about 12 weeks were pooled, since spike-specific TCR depth and breadth were not found to differ between the two schedules. TCR sequencing was performed for some 250 trial participants, of whom about 200 were given two doses of AZD1222 and roughly 25 were given two doses of MenACWY control vaccine. Trial participants were enrolled by age into subgroups of 18-55, 56-69 and 70-plus years, and around 150, 29 and 61 TCR-sequenced participants, respectively, were included in these subgroups.

The CDR3 regions of human TCRbeta chains were analyzed by immunosequencing. Per the original workflow: Repertoire TCRs were checked for matches against a reference library of SARS-CoV-2-specific TCRs that had been generated using the MIRA antigen-specificity platform. Breadth was defined as the fraction of unique TCRs that were SARS-CoV-2-associated. Depth was defined as the fraction of total T cells that were SARS-CoV-2-associated. Using the MIRA data, every spike-specific TCR was mapped to the spike region that the TCR reacted to and assigned to either a CD4 or a CD8 class. Log10-transformed breadth and depth values were compared by one-way ANOVA with Sidak's multiple comparisons tests. As stored in TCRdb, this immuneACCESS dataset retains in-frame rearrangements with V and J assigned. A fraction of the clones does not appear; measured against another copy, unresolved V genes explain less than half of the discrepancy, and the remainder lacks a known reason. V and J calls and clone size are those listed in that table; D and trimming were worked out from the DNA. In all, the sample holds roughly 110,000 clones, and approximately 89% of those were seen once. The ten largest clones represent 22% of the sample.

What the study reported, not specific to this receptor: The 56-69-year group was small, and its depth increase did not reach significance, likely because of low power. Because no day 14 peak-response samples were available, repertoires were characterized only after the peak T cell response. The vaccine-associated CD4 TCRs covered the entire spike protein, and the dominant responses fell in regions 160-218 and 743-854. Participants were mostly white British and included more females than males, and it was suggested by the authors that clonal diversity may have been underestimated. Conclusions about previously exposed vaccinees are limited, since just six AZD1222 recipients were seropositive for SARS-CoV-2 at baseline. Reportedly, close to half of the unique spike-specific TCRs recognized epitopes lying outside the regions that are mutated in the B.1.351 and B.1.1.7 variants. A significant rise in spike-specific TCR breadth and depth was observed after two AZD1222 doses relative to day 0 and relative to MenACWY recipients.

According to the study, the label for this sample's time point signals: baseline before first vaccination. Samples from vaccinated people were obtained from the UK trials COV001 and COV002, which included a single-blind randomized controlled phase 2/3 trial of AZD1222 (ChAdOx1 nCoV-19) in healthy adults. For TCRbeta chain sequencing, PBMC samples from trial participants were taken at day 0 and at day 28 after the second dose. The CDR3, from cysteine to phenylalanine, totals 15 residues. The kept DNA is CDR3 alone, 45 bases in frame from the first base. The germline V gene provides CDR1 MRHNA and CDR2 SNTAGT. Trimming costs V 4 bases and J 0 bases, and their ends lie 10 bases apart.

This chain is built from TRBV6-4 and TRBJ2-1; TRBD2 is perhaps the D gene, given 5 matching bases. This TCR came from an adult in good health. This material consisted of peripheral blood, taken on day 0 of AZD1222 vaccination. Here the CDR3 is given as CASSVVGSSYNEQFF. In nucleotide form, the sequence is TGTGCCAGCAGTGTGGTGGGGAGCTCCTACAATGAGCAGTTCTTC.